This T cell receptor (beta chain) was recorded in a study of blood T cell repertoires in COVID-19. The assay was immunoSEQ multiplex PCR, and TCRdb's table has in-frame clones only and misses some. The table lists hundreds of thousands of clones, 75% to 90% of them singletons. This CDR3 is built from 15 residues. Trimming removed 4 bases from V and 8 bases from J; junction bases left unmatched: 10. Germline lookup yields CDR1 MDHEN and CDR2 SYDVKM. This receptor was taken from a man aged 18 to 30 who had recovered from COVID-19. The sequencing sample was made of PBMCs or T cells enriched from blood (not recorded which). The rearrangement uses TRBV28 and TRBJ1-4; 7 bases are shared with TRBD1. The CDR3 reads CASSSSGTAAEKLFF. CDR3 sequence (DNA): TGTGCCAGCAGTTCCTCCGGGACAGCGGCGGAAAAACTGTTTTTT.